One sample yielded the 9 T cell receptor beta chains listed below, sequenced in a study of CD8 T cells in ankylosing spondylitis. One entry per CDR3 protein results from TCRdb running MiXCR on the 5' RACE reads. Of about 800,000 distinct CDR3 sequences in the sample, approximately 12% were seen once. Study findings and constraints: What appeared characteristic of ankylosing spondylitis blood was a TCR beta motif of eight highly homologous variants.

These receptors lack a known antigen. The sample was blood, either unsorted or a sorted T cell fraction (not recorded which). These receptors were taken from a male donor with ankylosing spondylitis.

This clonotype has a single count. The rearrangement links TRBV5-6 to TRBJ1-6; no firm D call. V was clipped by 0 bases and J by 10 bases, with 14 bases between them. CDR1 SGHDT and CDR2 YYEEEE come from the germline V gene. The CDR3 totals 15 residues. The CDR3 here is CASSLVRGVNSPLHF. The CDR3, as DNA: TGTGCCAGCAGCTTGGTTCGGGGAGTTAACTCACCCCTCCACTTT.

In this sample, this clonotype turned up a few times. The chain carries TRBV5-5 and TRBJ1-5, with TRBD1 identical over 7 bases. CDR1 SGHKS and CDR2 YYEKEE come from the germline V gene (reference sequence). The CDR3 extends over 15 amino acids. J lost 4 bases, V lost 4 bases, and 8 bases had no gene match. The CDR3 loop reads CASSGGTAGNQPQHF. In DNA, the CDR3 is TGTGCCAGCAGCGGCGGGACAGCGGGGAATCAGCCCCAGCATTTT.

The chain joins TRBV7-8 to TRBJ2-2; TRBD2 matches at 10 bases. CDR1 SGHVS and CDR2 FQNEAQ come from the germline V gene. The J segment lost 0 bases and the V segment lost 2 bases, leaving 6 bases of the junction unmatched. The CDR3 covers 18 residues. Here the CDR3 reads CASSLPSGRRANTGELFF. As DNA, the CDR3 is TGTGCCAGCAGCTTACCTAGCGGGAGAAGGGCGAACACCGGGGAGCTGTTTTTT. Using reference TRBV7-8 and TRBJ2-2 for the parts outside the CDR3, the full variable domain is GAGVSQSPRYKVAKRGQDVALRCDPISGHVSLFWYQQALGQGPEFLTYFQNEAQLDKSGLPSDRFFAERPEGSVSTLKIQRTQQEDSAVYLCASSLPSGRRANTGELFFGEGSRLTVL.

The chain combines TRBV10-3 with TRBJ2-7; D is tentatively TRBD1 or TRBD2 (5 bases each). The germline CDR1 and CDR2 sequences are ENHRY and SYGVKD. The CDR3 length is 13 residues. Trimming stripped 5 bases from V and 6 bases from J, with 14 bases between. In DNA, the CDR3 is TGTGCCATCAGTATTGACAGACTATCCGAGCAGTACTTC. This codes for CAISIDRLSEQYF.

This clonotype was detected only a few times. The rearrangement links TRBV6-5 to TRBJ2-7, with D uncertain. The germline gives CDR1 MNHEY, CDR2 SVGAGI. Between the trimmed V and J ends, which lost 10 bases and 3 bases, there was a span of 13 bases. The CDR3 is 12 amino acids. The CDR3 region is CATYSSNYEQYF. For the CDR3, the DNA is TGTGCCACCTACTCCTCGAACTACGAGCAGTACTTC.

The chain couples TRBV18 to TRBJ2-1, with D tentatively TRBD1 (6 bases). The V gene lost 3 bases and the J gene lost 9 bases, with 18 bases spanning the gap. This CDR3 contains 15 residues. Germline CDR1 KGHSH, CDR2 LQKENI. CDR3 sequence (DNA): TGTGCCAGCTCACCGGGACACTTATGGGGTACTGAGCAGTTCTTC. It codes for CASSPGHLWGTEQFF. The whole variable domain, filled in from reference TRBV18 and TRBJ2-1, reads NAGVMQNPRHLVRRRGQEARLRCSPMKGHSHVYWYRQLPEEGLKFMVYLQKENIIDESGMPKERFSAEFPKEGPSILRIQQVVRGDSAAYFCASSPGHLWGTEQFFGPGTRLTVL.

This clonotype was seen a few times. The V and J genes are TRBV2 and TRBJ1-2, with 7 bases lining up with TRBD1. The ends lost 7 bases at V and 4 bases at J; junction bases unmatched: 9. The CDR3 runs to 14 residues. Germline V lookup: CDR1 SNHLY, CDR2 FYNNEI. CDR3 DNA: TGTGCCAGCACTGGAGACAGGGATGCCTATGGCTACACCTTC. Translating gives CASTGDRDAYGYTF.

This clonotype was seen repeatedly, ten times or more. V is TRBV27 and J is TRBJ2-1; 10 bases are a match to TRBD2. Trimming cost V 1 base and J 3 bases; bases outside gene matches: 3. This CDR3 is built from 16 residues. Germline V lookup: CDR1 MNHEY, CDR2 SMNVEV (reference sequence). CDR3 bases: TGTGCCAGCAGTTTATTAGCGGGGGGAATCTACAATGAGCAGTTCTTC. Translated, it gives CASSLLAGGIYNEQFF.

A few counts support this clonotype. J is TRBJ1-1 and V is TRBV7-3; 7 nucleotides match TRBD1. CDR1 SGHTA and CDR2 FQGTGA come from the germline V gene. The CDR3 runs 15 residues. J was trimmed by 4 bases and V by 5 bases; bases with no gene match: 10. The DNA for the CDR3 is TGTGCCAGCAGCACTCTAGGGGGCATAGGCACTGAAGCTTTCTTT. This codes for CASSTLGGIGTEAFF.